This T cell receptor beta chain was obtained from a study of blood T cell repertoires in COVID-19. Whole-study context: From the United States, Italy and Spain came samples of acute and convalescent COVID-19. PBMCs, B-cell-depleted T cells, or T cells provided the cDNA or gDNA that made up the material.

Clones were read by immunoSEQ multiplex PCR, and TCRdb kept only the in-frame ones, dropping some. The profile shows tens of thousands of clones, roughly three quarters of them singletons. This CDR3 is 14 amino acids long. V shed 4 bases, J shed 3 bases, and the junction held 3 bases outside the gene matches. CDR1 and CDR2 (germline): SGHVS, FNYEAQ. Sequencing used peripheral blood. This chain links TRBV7-6 with TRBJ1-1, with 9 bases that match TRBD1. This TCR derives from a woman older than 75 with acute or convalescent COVID-19. CDR3: CASSSGQGDTEAFF. The CDR3 DNA reads as TGTGCCAGCAGCTCGGGACAGGGCGACACTGAAGCTTTCTTT.